This T cell receptor beta chain was observed in a study of monozygotic twins with inflammatory bowel disease. Template switching introduced UMIs that contain a 6-nucleotide sample barcode. TCRdb reanalyzed the 5' RACE reads, giving one entry per CDR3 protein sequence and no DNA. This sample's table reports fewer than 550,000 distinct CDR3 sequences. CDR1 and CDR2 from the germline V gene are SGHTA and FQGNSA. CDR3 length: 15 amino acids. The source of this sequence is a human donor with ulcerative colitis or Crohn's disease, or a healthy co-twin of an affected twin (not recorded which). The rearrangement joins TRBV7-2 to TRBJ2-3; TCRdb lists TRBD2, though no DNA is available to test this call. Sequencing was carried out using blood. The CDR3 sequence is CASSLSGRNTDTQYF.